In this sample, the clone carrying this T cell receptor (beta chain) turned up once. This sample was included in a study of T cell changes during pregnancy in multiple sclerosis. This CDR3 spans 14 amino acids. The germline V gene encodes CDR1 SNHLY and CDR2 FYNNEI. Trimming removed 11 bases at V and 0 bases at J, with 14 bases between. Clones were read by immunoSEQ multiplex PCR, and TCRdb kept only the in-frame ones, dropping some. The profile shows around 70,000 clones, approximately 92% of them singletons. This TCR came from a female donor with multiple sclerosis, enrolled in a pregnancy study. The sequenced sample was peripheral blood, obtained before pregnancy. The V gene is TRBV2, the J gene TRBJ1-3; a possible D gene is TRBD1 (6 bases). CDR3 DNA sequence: TGTGCCTCCCGGGACAACGACTCTGGAAACACCATATATTTT. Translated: CASRDNDSGNTIYF.